This passage covers 16 T cell receptor beta chains from one sample sequenced in a study of T cell repertoires in cytomegalovirus infection. TCRdb used MiXCR to reprocess the reads, holding one entry per CDR3 protein. The sample consists of about 46,000 distinct CDR3 sequences, under 20% of them appearing once. These receptors' targets are unknown. The input for sequencing was CD8+ T cells from cultured PBMCs, taken from culture after CMV antigen stimulation. The source is a human donor in good health (CMV status not recorded). Some clones in this sample may be carry-over from other donors' samples.

A few counts support this clonotype. CDR3: CASRNTSGDTEAFF. The CDR3 region has the DNA TGTGCCAGCAGAAATACCTCGGGGGACACTGAAGCTTTCTTT. The J gene is TRBJ1-1, the V gene TRBV7-3; D is perhaps TRBD1 (5 bases). The CDR3 consists of 14 residues. Germline V CDR1 and CDR2: SGHTA, FQGTGA. V shed 6 bases and J shed 3 bases, with 14 bases lying between them.

The rearrangement uses TRBV5-1 and TRBJ2-7, with D perhaps matching TRBD1 (6 bases). Looked up from germline, CDR1 is SGHRS and CDR2 is YFSETQ. The CDR3 is made up of 14 amino acids. The ends were cut back, 5 bases at V and 2 bases at J, with 14 bases in the middle. CDR3 region: CASRPGDITYEQYF. The CDR3 DNA reads TGCGCCAGCAGGCCCGGGGACATTACCTACGAGCAGTACTTC.

This clonotype appeared a few times. This chain links TRBV28 with TRBJ2-3, with unresolved D. Trimming took 6 bases from V and 0 from J, leaving 16 bases between them. Germline values: CDR1 MDHEN, CDR2 SYDVKM. The CDR3 contains 16 residues. The CDR3 DNA reads TGTGCCAGCAGCGCGCCTGGGGTCTCTAGCACAGATACGCAGTATTTT. This codes for CASSAPGVSSTDTQYF.

The chain couples TRBV20-1 to TRBJ1-4; D not resolved. The CDR3 has 13 amino acids. The V and J ends lost 4 bases and 5 bases respectively, with 11 bases between them. Germline CDR1 reads DFQATT; CDR2 reads SNEGSKA (reference sequence). Here the CDR3 DNA reads TGCAGTGCTATAGGGCCCGAGAATGAAAAACTGTTTTTT. It encodes CSAIGPENEKLFF.

This clonotype was observed a handful of times. V gene TRBV6-2 or TRBV6-3 combines with J gene TRBJ2-7, with 9 bases that match TRBD2. V was clipped by 0 bases and J by 5 bases; unmatched bases: 11. The CDR3 covers 17 residues. Germline V gene lookup returns CDR1 MNHEY and CDR2 SVGEGT. The CDR3: CASSYSDLWREGNEQYF. In DNA, the CDR3 is TGTGCCAGCAGTTACTCGGATCTTTGGCGGGAGGGGAACGAGCAGTACTTC.

This clonotype has a handful of counts. V is TRBV7-9 and J is TRBJ2-1; 7 positions agree with TRBD1. This CDR3 is 15 amino acids long. Germline assignment: CDR1 SEHNR and CDR2 FQNEAQ (reference sequence). Trimming took 2 bases from V and 14 from J; bases not matched to a gene: 15. CDR3 nucleotides: TGTGCCAGCAGCTTACCCCGGGACAGCGGAATGAGGGAGTTCTTC. Its protein is CASSLPRDSGMREFF. Using reference TRBV7-9 and TRBJ2-1 for the parts outside the CDR3, the full variable domain is DTGVSQNPRHKITKRGQNVTFRCDPISEHNRLYWYRQTLGQGPEFLTYFQNEAQLEKSRLLSDRFSAERPKGSFSTLEIQRTEQGDSAMYLCASSLPRDSGMREFFGPGTRLTVL.

There are many counts of this clonotype. V is TRBV7-9 and J is TRBJ2-2; 10 bases are a match to TRBD1. Germline CDR1 SEHNR, CDR2 FQNEAQ (reference sequence). J lost 4 bases, V lost 5 bases, and 7 bases had no gene match. The CDR3 is 16 amino acids. The CDR3 sequence is CASSATGGWGTGELFF. In DNA form, the CDR3 reads TGTGCCAGCAGCGCGACAGGGGGCTGGGGCACCGGGGAGCTGTTTTTT.

This clonotype was detected many times. CDR3 in amino acids: CASRSHRDTEAFF. The CDR3 coding sequence is TGTGCCAGCAGGTCCCACAGGGACACTGAAGCTTTCTTT. The chain employs TRBV7-9 and TRBJ1-1, with a tentative D call TRBD1 (6 bases). Between the trimmed V and J ends, which lost 6 bases and 3 bases, there was a span of 11 bases. CDR1 and CDR2 from the germline V gene are SEHNR and FQNEAQ (reference sequence). The CDR3 runs 13 residues.

The V and J genes are TRBV3-1 and TRBJ2-7; D possibly uses TRBD1 or TRBD2 (5 bases each). V lost 4 bases to trimming and J lost 1 base, with 17 bases between them. CDR3 length: 16 amino acids. The germline gives CDR1 LGHDT, CDR2 YNNKEL (reference sequence). The CDR3 DNA reads as TGTGCCAGCAGCCCCTTGGGACCCGAGGGGTCCTACGAGCAGTACTTC. Amino acids: CASSPLGPEGSYEQYF.

This clonotype was detected many times. This sequence joins TRBV7-9 and TRBJ2-1; 8 bases align to TRBD1. Germline assignment: CDR1 SEHNR and CDR2 FQNEAQ (reference sequence). The V and J ends lost 6 bases and 2 bases, in that order; junction bases with no gene match: 6. This CDR3 is built from 15 residues. CDR3 coding DNA: TGTGCCAGCAGTCCACAGGGGGAGGCCTACAATGAGCAGTTCTTC. It is translated as CASSPQGEAYNEQFF.

This sequence joins TRBV7-2 and TRBJ2-7, with D unclear. Trimming pared 8 bases from V and 5 bases from J, leaving 22 bases between. The CDR3 is made up of 15 amino acids. Germline V gene sequence: CDR1 SGHTA, CDR2 FQGNSA. The CDR3 DNA sequence: TGTGCCAGCCTCCTCGGTCAGTCGAAGACGAACGAGCAGTACTTC. It translates to CASLLGQSKTNEQYF.

In its sample, this clonotype was seen many times. This chain connects TRBV12-3 or TRBV12-4 to TRBJ2-7; 7 nucleotides line up with TRBD2. With V trimmed by 1 base and J by 7 bases, 10 bases remained unmatched. The CDR3 sequence is 15 residues long. Here the CDR3 reads CASSLVGGGPVEQYF. The CDR3 region has the DNA TGTGCCAGCAGTTTAGTTGGGGGAGGGCCGGTAGAGCAGTACTTC.

This clonotype came up many times. V is TRBV27 and J is TRBJ1-1, with D possibly being TRBD1 (5 bases). Trimming took off 5 bases at V and 9 bases at J, with 10 bases between the two ends. Per germline, CDR1 MNHEY and CDR2 SMNVEV (reference sequence). The CDR3 consists of 11 residues. The CDR3 DNA reads TGTGCCAGCAGTCCGGGGACTAAAGCTTTCTTT. Translation: CASSPGTKAFF.

The chain combines TRBV4-3 with TRBJ2-7; 7 bases align to TRBD1. The CDR3 runs to 15 residues. Germline V lookup: CDR1 LGHNA, CDR2 YSLEER. Trimming took 3 bases from V and 2 from J; bases not matched to a gene: 7. The CDR3 spells CASSQATGETYEQYF. The CDR3 DNA reads TGCGCCAGCAGCCAGGCAACAGGGGAAACCTACGAGCAGTACTTC.

This clonotype was seen ten or more times. The rearrangement joins TRBV28 to TRBJ1-1, with D unresolved. Trimming took off 7 bases at V and 5 bases at J, with 8 bases between the two ends. Germline V gives CDR1 MDHEN, CDR2 SYDVKM. The CDR3 covers 11 residues. This chain's CDR3 is CASIGRTEAFF. CDR3 sequence (DNA): TGTGCCAGCATCGGCCGAACTGAAGCTTTCTTT.

This rearrangement joins TRBV7-9 to TRBJ2-5; D tentatively fits TRBD1 or TRBD2 (5 bases each). Per germline, CDR1 SEHNR and CDR2 FQNEAQ (reference sequence). Trimming left V 2 bases short and J 2 bases short, with 12 bases between. The CDR3 covers 15 residues. This CDR3 reads CASSLIWDRQETQYF. In DNA, the CDR3 is TGTGCCAGCAGCTTAATATGGGACCGACAAGAGACCCAGTACTTC.